The 18 T cell receptor beta chains given below trace back to one sample, sequenced in a study of cytomegalovirus exposure and HLA in healthy donors. PCR primers comprised 60 Vbeta and 13 Jbeta primers. Repertoires were generated with immunoSEQ multiplex PCR, while TCRdb's copy carries only in-frame clones and drops some. The sample lists fewer than 200,000 clones, approximately 11% occurring once. The material sequenced was PBMCs. These receptors originate from a man aged 50 to 59 in good health and CMV-seropositive.

The V call is TRBV15, the J call TRBJ2-3, with 10 bases fitting TRBD1. The CDR3 is 19 amino acids. V dropped 2 bases and J dropped 0; count of bases not matched to a gene: 11. Germline-derived CDR1 and CDR2 are LNHNV and YYDKDF (reference sequence). The CDR3 protein is CATSRRTGTGVTSTDTQYF. For the CDR3, the DNA is TGTGCCACCAGCAGACGAACCGGGACAGGGGTAACTAGCACAGATACGCAGTATTTT. The variable domain in full, with the rest retrieved from reference TRBV15 and TRBJ2-3, is DAMVIQNPRYQVTQFGKPVTLSCSQTLNHNVMYWYQQKSSQAPKLLFHYYDKDFNNEADTPDNFQSRRPNTSFCFLDIRSPGLGDTAMYLCATSRRTGTGVTSTDTQYFGPGTRLTVL.

A few counts support this clone. The rearrangement joins TRBV7-6 to TRBJ2-1; TRBD2 matches 14 bases. The V segment lost 3 bases and the J segment 6 bases; nucleotides outside the gene matches: 7. Germline V lookup: CDR1 SGHVS, CDR2 FNYEAQ. CDR3 length equals 17 residues. The CDR3 here is CASSFIIGLAGGNEQFF. CDR3 nucleotide sequence: TGTGCCAGCAGCTTTATCATTGGACTAGCGGGGGGCAATGAGCAGTTCTTC.

The chain recombines TRBV7-9 with TRBJ2-5; TRBD1 is a possible D gene (7 bases). With 4 bases removed from V and 4 bases from J, the gap between germline ends came to 13 bases. Germline CDR1 SEHNR, CDR2 FQNEAQ (reference sequence). This CDR3 has 14 residues. CDR3 coding DNA: TGTGCCAGCAGCTCTTGGAGGGGGCGAGAGACCCAGTACTTC. Translated, it gives CASSSWRGRETQYF.

This chain joins TRBV27 and TRBJ2-1, with 13 bases matching TRBD2. V gave up 0 bases and J gave up 7 bases; unmatched junction bases: 3. The length of the CDR3 is 16 residues. Germline V gene sequence: CDR1 MNHEY, CDR2 SMNVEV (reference sequence). The CDR3 DNA reads as TGTGCCAGCAGTTTATCACTAGCGGGGGGGATAAATGAGCAGTTCTTC. Encoded protein: CASSLSLAGGINEQFF.

J is TRBJ2-1 and V is TRBV4-1; no clear D gene. Germline V gene data show CDR1 as MGHRA and CDR2 as YSYEKL. CDR3 length: 16 amino acids. V was shortened by 4 bases and J by 4 bases, with 17 bases between the two germline ends. The CDR3 spells CASSLTSAAWYNEQFF. The CDR3 DNA reads TGCGCCAGCAGCCTGACATCGGCAGCTTGGTACAATGAGCAGTTCTTC.

This chain links TRBV4-3 with TRBJ2-7, with TRBD1 identical over 8 bases. From germline, CDR1 is LGHNA and CDR2 YSLEER. V trimming: 5 bases; J trimming: 4 bases; junction bases outside the gene matches: 7. The length of the CDR3 is 14 residues. CDR3 sequence: CASSSRQGRYEQYV. CDR3 nucleotide sequence: TGCGCCAGCAGCTCCAGACAGGGGAGGTACGAGCAGTACGTC.

This chain joins TRBV27 and TRBJ2-7; 9 bases line up with TRBD1. The CDR3 is 14 amino acids. V shed 5 bases and J 4 bases; nucleotides not matched to a gene: 6. Looked up from germline, CDR1 is MNHEY and CDR2 is SMNVEV (reference sequence). CDR3 region: CASSKTGGRYEQYV. CDR3 sequence (DNA): TGTGCCAGCAGTAAAACAGGGGGCAGGTACGAGCAGTACGTC.

This clone has only a few counts. V gene TRBV4-3 combines with J gene TRBJ1-4; possible D gene TRBD1, 6 bases. V lost 1 base and J 0 bases, leaving 6 bases between the germline ends. The length of the CDR3 is 15 residues. Germline V gene lookup returns CDR1 LGHNA and CDR2 YSLEER. CDR3 nucleotides: TGCGCCAGCAGCCAAGCAGGGGCAACTAATGAAAAACTGTTTTTT. It encodes CASSQAGATNEKLFF.

The CDR3 is CATSRNPGGNQPQHF. CDR3 coding DNA: TGTGCCACCAGCAGGAACCCCGGGGGGAATCAGCCCCAGCATTTT. This chain uses TRBV15 with TRBJ1-5; maybe TRBD1 (5 bases). The CDR3 spans 15 residues. V dropped 3 bases and J dropped 4 bases, with 13 bases sitting between them. The V gene's germline CDR1 is LNHNV and CDR2 YYDKDF (reference sequence). The whole variable domain, filled in from reference TRBV15 and TRBJ1-5, reads DAMVIQNPRYQVTQFGKPVTLSCSQTLNHNVMYWYQQKSSQAPKLLFHYYDKDFNNEADTPDNFQSRRPNTSFCFLDIRSPGLGDTAMYLCATSRNPGGNQPQHFGDGTRLSIL.

This clone showed up just a few times. Other DNA sequences in the same sample also yield this CDR3. This chain joins TRBV6-5 and TRBJ1-3; 8 bases align to TRBD1. V lost 6 bases and J lost 4; bases outside the gene matches: 2. Per germline, CDR1 MNHEY and CDR2 SVGAGI. This CDR3 has 13 amino acids. The CDR3 loop is CASSRQGGNTIYF. The CDR3 DNA sequence: TGTGCCAGCAGCCGACAGGGGGGAAACACCATATATTTT.

This clone was detected a few times. The chain uses TRBV7-2 and TRBJ1-4; D unresolved. Trimming removed 7 bases at V and 7 bases at J, with 13 bases between. The CDR3 totals 13 residues. Germline CDR1 reads SGHTA; CDR2 reads FQGNSA. DNA for the CDR3: TGTGCCAGCAAAAGAGAAGCGGGTGAAAAACTGTTTTTT. The encoded protein is CASKREAGEKLFF.

The CDR3 region is CASSSPGQGLYSNQPQHF. CDR3 in DNA: TGTGCCAGCAGTTCCCCCGGACAGGGTCTTTATAGCAATCAGCCCCAGCATTTT. The chain couples TRBV28 to TRBJ1-5; 8 bases agree with TRBD1. The CDR3 contains 18 residues. The germline V gene encodes CDR1 MDHEN and CDR2 SYDVKM. The V gene end was trimmed by 4 bases and the J gene end by 0 bases; junction bases not matched to a gene: 11.

The rearrangement joins TRBV7-2 to TRBJ2-2; TRBD1 might be the D (5 bases). Germline CDR1 is SGHTA and CDR2 is FQGNSA. The V end lost 5 bases, the J end lost 2 bases, and 15 bases lay between the germline ends. This CDR3 has 16 residues. The CDR3 spells CASSIRQWRNTGELFF. The CDR3 bases are TGTGCCAGCAGCATCCGACAGTGGAGAAACACCGGGGAGCTGTTTTTT.

The CDR3 spells CASSPGQTSYEQYF. The CDR3 DNA sequence: TGTGCCAGCTCCCCGGGACAGACATCCTACGAGCAGTACTTC. V and J are TRBV18 and TRBJ2-7, with TRBD1 identical over 7 bases. Per germline, CDR1 KGHSH and CDR2 LQKENI. The junction had 6 bases not matched to a gene; V was cut back by 6 bases and J by 1 base. The length of the CDR3 is 14 residues.

This clone was seen only a few times. The chain combines TRBV13 with TRBJ2-5; D is ambiguous. Deletions cut 0 bases from V and 5 bases from J, with 7 bases between. The germline V gene has CDR1 PRHDT and CDR2 FYEKMQ (reference sequence). The CDR3 is made up of 13 amino acids. The CDR3 here is CASSLGHVETQYF. The CDR3 DNA reads TGTGCCAGCAGCTTAGGCCATGTGGAGACCCAGTACTTC.

This clone was recorded a few times. The chain couples TRBV4-2 to TRBJ2-1; no definite D call. This CDR3 has 16 residues. V was cut by 0 bases and J by 9 bases, with 18 bases left in between. Germline CDR1 LGHNA, CDR2 YNFKEQ. CDR3 sequence: CASSQDWVLNSGEQFF. The CDR3 nucleotides read TGTGCCAGCAGCCAAGATTGGGTCCTGAACTCGGGTGAGCAGTTCTTC.

CDR3: CASSPDRDGNTIYF. In DNA, the CDR3 is TGCGCCAGCAGCCCCGACAGGGATGGAAACACCATATATTTT. The rearrangement uses TRBV4-3 and TRBJ1-3, with 7 bases aligning to TRBD1. The CDR3 length is 14 residues. Looked up from germline, CDR1 is LGHNA and CDR2 is YSLEER. V shed 4 bases, J shed 3 bases, and the junction held 3 bases outside the gene matches.

This clone was seen more than once but under ten times. The V and J genes are TRBV27 and TRBJ2-2, with TRBD1 identical over 11 bases. Germline trimming cut 5 bases from V and 6 bases from J; bases unmatched to any gene: 5. The CDR3 sequence is 15 residues long. Germline CDR1 and CDR2: MNHEY and SMNVEV (reference sequence). The CDR3 coding sequence is TGTGCCAGCAGTCCGCGGGACAGGGGGTCCGGGGAGCTGTTTTTT. Protein sequence: CASSPRDRGSGELFF.